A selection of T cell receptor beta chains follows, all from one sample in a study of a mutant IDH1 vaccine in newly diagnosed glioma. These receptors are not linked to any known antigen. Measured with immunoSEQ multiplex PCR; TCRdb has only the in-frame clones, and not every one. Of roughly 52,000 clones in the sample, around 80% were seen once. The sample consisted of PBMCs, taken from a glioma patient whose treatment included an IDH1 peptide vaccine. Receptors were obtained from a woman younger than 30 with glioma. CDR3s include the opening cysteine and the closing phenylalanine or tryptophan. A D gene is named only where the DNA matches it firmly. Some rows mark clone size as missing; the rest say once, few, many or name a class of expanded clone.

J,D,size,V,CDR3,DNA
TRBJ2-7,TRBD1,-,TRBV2,CASSFDRGRYEQYF,TGTGCCAGCAGTTTCGACAGGGGGCGGTACGAGCAGTACTTC
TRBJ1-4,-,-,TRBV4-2,CASSQERANEKLFF,TGTGCCAGCAGCCAAGAGAGGGCTAATGAAAAACTGTTTTTT
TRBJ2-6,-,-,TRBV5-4,CASSLGGKGANVLTF,TGTGCCAGCAGCTTGGGGGGGAAAGGTGCCAACGTCCTGACTTTC
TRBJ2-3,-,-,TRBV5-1,CASSFLQPRDTQYF,TGCGCCAGCAGCTTTCTCCAACCGAGAGATACGCAGTATTTT
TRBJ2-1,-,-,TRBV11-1,CASSLGVGGSSYNEQFF,TGTGCCAGCAGCTTAGGTGTTGGGGGGAGCTCCTACAATGAGCAGTTCTTC
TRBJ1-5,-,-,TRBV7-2,CASSSPNQPQHF,TGTGCCAGCAGCTCCCCGAATCAGCCCCAGCATTTT
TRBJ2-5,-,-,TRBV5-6,CASSLGFLSLTREQYF,TGTGCCAGCAGCTTGGGATTTCTGTCACTGACTCGGGAGCAGTACTTC
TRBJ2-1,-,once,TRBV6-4,CASSLEGGSYNEQFF,TGTGCCAGCAGTCTGGAGGGGGGCTCCTACAATGAGCAGTTCTTC
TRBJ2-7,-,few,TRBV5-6,CASSLLGSGFYEQYF,TGTGCCAGCAGCTTACTAGGATCAGGCTTCTACGAGCAGTACTTC
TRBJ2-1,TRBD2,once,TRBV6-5,CASSYRTSGGPNEQFF,TGTGCCAGCAGTTACCGCACTAGCGGGGGACCCAATGAGCAGTTCTTC
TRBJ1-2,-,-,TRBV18,CASSPRGRGLDGYTF,TGTGCCAGCTCACCAAGAGGCAGGGGTCTGGATGGCTACACCTTC
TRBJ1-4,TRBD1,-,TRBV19,CASSGDRVYEKLFF,TGTGCCAGTAGTGGGGACAGGGTGTATGAAAAACTGTTTTTT
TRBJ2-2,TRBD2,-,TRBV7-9,CASSNSGGANTGELFF,TGTGCCAGCAGCAATAGCGGGGGAGCGAACACCGGGGAGCTGTTTTTT
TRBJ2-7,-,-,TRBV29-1,CSVEDKKGPLSYERYF,TGCAGCGTTGAAGATAAGAAGGGGCCCCTCTCCTACGAGCGGTACTTC
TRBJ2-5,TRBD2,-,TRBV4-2,CASSQAGAGVAGWQETQYF,TGTGCCAGCAGCCAAGCCGGGGCCGGGGTAGCGGGATGGCAAGAGACCCAGTACTTC
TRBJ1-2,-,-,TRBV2,CASSSVAGGYTF,TGTGCCAGCAGTTCGGTGGCGGGGGGCTACACCTTC
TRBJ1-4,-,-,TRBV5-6,CASSPWTASNEKLFF,TGTGCCAGCAGCCCATGGACGGCGTCTAATGAAAAACTGTTTTTT
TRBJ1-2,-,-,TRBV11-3,CASSPRGGYGYTF,TGTGCCAGCAGCCCCCGCGGTGGGTATGGCTACACCTTC
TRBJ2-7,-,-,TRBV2,CASSEARRMGEQYF,TGTGCCAGCAGTGAAGCGCGCAGGATGGGCGAGCAGTACTTC
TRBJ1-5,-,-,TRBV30,CAWRGGGAYNQPQHF,TGTGCCTGGAGAGGTGGGGGCGCTTACAATCAGCCCCAGCATTTT
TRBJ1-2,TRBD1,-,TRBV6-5,CASSSLQGAVGYGYTF,TGTGCCAGCAGTTCCCTACAGGGGGCCGTCGGCTATGGCTACACCTTC
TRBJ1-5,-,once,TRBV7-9,CASSWDRNQPQHF,TGTGCCAGCAGCTGGGACCGAAATCAGCCCCAGCATTTT
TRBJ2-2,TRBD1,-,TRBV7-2,CASRPAGGRTGELFF,TGTGCCAGCAGACCTGCAGGGGGTCGGACCGGGGAGCTGTTTTTT
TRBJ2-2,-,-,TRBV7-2,CASSLVPVRLNTGELFF,TGTGCCAGCAGCTTAGTCCCCGTGCGGCTAAACACCGGGGAGCTGTTTTTT
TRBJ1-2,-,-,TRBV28,CASSFGLGASYGYTF,TGTGCCAGCAGTTTCGGGTTGGGAGCATCCTATGGCTACACCTTC
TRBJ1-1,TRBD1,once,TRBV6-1,CASDRGLGNTEAFF,TGTGCCAGTGACAGGGGGCTCGGTAACACTGAAGCTTTCTTT
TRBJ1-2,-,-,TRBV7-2,CASSRSQGYGYTF,TGTGCCAGCAGCCGCTCACAGGGTTATGGCTACACCTTC
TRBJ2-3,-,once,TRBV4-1,CASSQVGRNTQYF,TGCGCCAGCAGCCAAGTGGGAAGGAATACGCAGTATTTT
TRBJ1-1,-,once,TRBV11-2,CASSPSVALPEAFF,TGTGCCAGCAGCCCCAGCGTAGCTCTCCCTGAAGCTTTCTTT
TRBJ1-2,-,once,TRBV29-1,CSVETKEAGAYGYTF,TGCAGCGTTGAAACAAAGGAGGCGGGGGCCTATGGCTACACCTTC
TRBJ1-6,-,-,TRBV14,CASSPPRGWPYNSPLHF,TGTGCCAGCAGCCCTCCCCGGGGGTGGCCCTATAATTCACCCCTCCACTTT
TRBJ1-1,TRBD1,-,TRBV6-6,CASSWGDREAFF,TGTGCCAGCAGTTGGGGGGACAGGGAAGCTTTCTTT
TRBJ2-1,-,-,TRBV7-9,CASSSLLRGEQFF,TGTGCCAGCAGCTCTCTCCTTAGGGGTGAGCAGTTCTTC
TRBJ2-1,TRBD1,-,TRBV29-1,CSVDGAGGNEQFF,TGCAGCGTTGACGGGGCAGGGGGCAATGAGCAGTTCTTC
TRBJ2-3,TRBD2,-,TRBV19,CASSIWGLAGATSTDTQYF,TGTGCCAGTAGTATATGGGGACTAGCGGGTGCAACTAGCACAGATACGCAGTATTTT
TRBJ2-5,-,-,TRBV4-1,CASSQDEEETQYF,TGCGCCAGCAGCCAAGATGAGGAGGAGACCCAGTACTTC
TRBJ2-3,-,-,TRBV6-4,CASSPTDTDTQYF,TGTGCCAGCAGTCCGACAGACACAGATACGCAGTATTTT
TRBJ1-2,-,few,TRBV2,CASSVPTTVANYGYTF,TGTGCCAGCAGTGTCCCTACGACAGTAGCTAACTATGGCTACACCTTC
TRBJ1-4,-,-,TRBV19,CASSVTGLGNEKLFF,TGTGCCAGTAGTGTTACAGGGCTGGGTAATGAAAAACTGTTTTTT
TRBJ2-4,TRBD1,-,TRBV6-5,CASSYAGQGEFIQYF,TGTGCCAGCAGTTACGCCGGACAGGGGGAGTTCATTCAGTACTTC
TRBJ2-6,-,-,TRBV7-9,CASSLNTQLISGANVLTF,TGTGCCAGCAGCTTAAATACGCAGCTTATATCTGGGGCCAACGTCCTGACTTTC
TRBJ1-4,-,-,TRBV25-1,CASSEFWGIGEKLFF,TGTGCCAGCAGTGAATTTTGGGGGATCGGAGAAAAACTGTTTTTT
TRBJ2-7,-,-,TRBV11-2,CASSSRTRGGEQYF,TGTGCCAGCAGCTCACGTACCAGGGGTGGCGAGCAGTACTTC
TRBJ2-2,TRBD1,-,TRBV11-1,CASSLVTGTTGELFF,TGTGCCAGCAGCTTAGTGACAGGGACCACCGGGGAGCTGTTTTTT
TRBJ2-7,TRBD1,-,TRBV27,CASSPSSYRRDRAYEQYF,TGTGCCAGCAGTCCCTCCTCCTATAGACGGGACAGGGCCTACGAGCAGTACTTC
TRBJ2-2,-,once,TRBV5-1,CASSLARINTGELFF,TGCGCCAGCAGCTTGGCCAGAATAAACACCGGGGAGCTGTTTTTT
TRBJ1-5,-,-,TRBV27,CASSFSIGGNQPQHF,TGTGCCAGCAGTTTTTCAATAGGGGGTAACCAGCCCCAGCATTTT